Listed below are T cell receptor beta chains from one sample, sequenced in a study of T cells after yellow fever vaccination. From the 5' RACE reads, TCRdb called clonotypes with MiXCR, one entry per CDR3 protein. The sample includes a few hundred thousand distinct CDR3 sequences, roughly 8% of them seen just once. Sequenced material: PBMCs, taken more than 40 days after the first yellow fever vaccination. These receptors came from a man younger than 35 who received the YFV17D yellow fever vaccine. CDR3s include the opening cysteine and the closing phenylalanine or tryptophan. Fields, in order: CDR3 length, V gene, D gene, J gene, clone size, CDR3 protein, CDR3 DNA. D genes are given only for firm matches. Not every row has a clone size; where given, it reads once, few, many or a size class.

CDR3 length: 14
V gene: TRBV7-2
D gene: NA
J gene: TRBJ2-2
clone size: many
CDR3 protein: CASSFSPGAGELFF
CDR3 DNA: TGTGCCAGCAGCTTCTCCCCCGGGGCCGGGGAGCTGTTTTTT

CDR3 length: 13
V gene: TRBV20-1
D gene: NA
J gene: TRBJ2-7
clone size: NA
CDR3 protein: CSARERSSYEQYF
CDR3 DNA: TGCAGTGCTAGGGAGCGCAGCTCCTACGAGCAGTACTTC

CDR3 length: 14
V gene: TRBV18
D gene: NA
J gene: TRBJ1-1
clone size: NA
CDR3 protein: CASSPEHDTGRAFF
CDR3 DNA: TGTGCCAGCTCACCCGAACACGATACAGGGCGAGCTTTCTTT

CDR3 length: 15
V gene: TRBV7-2
D gene: TRBD1
J gene: TRBJ2-5
clone size: NA
CDR3 protein: CASSLWDRGQETQYF
CDR3 DNA: TGTGCCAGCAGCTTGTGGGACAGGGGGCAAGAGACCCAGTACTTC

CDR3 length: 15
V gene: TRBV5-1
D gene: TRBD1
J gene: TRBJ2-5
clone size: few
CDR3 protein: CASSTLGQGAETQYF
CDR3 DNA: TGCGCCAGCAGCACTTTGGGACAGGGAGCGGAGACCCAGTACTTC

CDR3 length: 15
V gene: TRBV5-1
D gene: TRBD1
J gene: TRBJ2-5
clone size: few
CDR3 protein: CASSLGGTDQETQYF
CDR3 DNA: TGCGCCAGCAGCTTGGGGGGGACAGACCAAGAGACCCAGTACTTC

CDR3 length: 11
V gene: TRBV5-4
D gene: NA
J gene: TRBJ1-2
clone size: many
CDR3 protein: CASSLSSGYTF
CDR3 DNA: TGTGCCAGCAGCTTGTCTTCAGGCTACACCTTC

CDR3 length: 16
V gene: TRBV4-1
D gene: NA
J gene: TRBJ1-2
clone size: NA
CDR3 protein: CASSQDDLEGSYGYTF
CDR3 DNA: TGCGCCAGCAGCCAAGATGATTTGGAAGGGTCCTATGGCTACACCTTC

CDR3 length: 15
V gene: TRBV4-3
D gene: NA
J gene: TRBJ2-5
clone size: many
CDR3 protein: CASSQDGARAETQYF
CDR3 DNA: TGCGCCAGCAGCCAAGATGGGGCCAGGGCCGAGACCCAGTACTTC

CDR3 length: 12
V gene: TRBV20-1
D gene: NA
J gene: TRBJ1-1
clone size: NA
CDR3 protein: CSARPGNPEAFF
CDR3 DNA: TGCAGTGCTAGACCAGGGAACCCTGAAGCTTTCTTT

CDR3 length: 13
V gene: TRBV30
D gene: NA
J gene: TRBJ1-3
clone size: few
CDR3 protein: CAWTSGAGNTIYF
CDR3 DNA: TGTGCCTGGACCTCCGGGGCGGGAAACACCATATATTTT

CDR3 length: 15
V gene: TRBV4-3
D gene: NA
J gene: TRBJ1-1
clone size: few
CDR3 protein: CASSQEAGLNTEAFF
CDR3 DNA: TGCGCCAGCAGCCAAGAAGCGGGCTTGAACACTGAAGCTTTCTTT

CDR3 length: 13
V gene: TRBV20-1
D gene: TRBD1
J gene: TRBJ2-1
clone size: few
CDR3 protein: CSAPSGTVLGQFF
CDR3 DNA: TGCAGTGCCCCCTCAGGGACAGTACTTGGGCAGTTCTTC

CDR3 length: 12
V gene: TRBV21-1
D gene: NA
J gene: TRBJ1-1
clone size: NA
CDR3 protein: CASDGMNTEAFF
CDR3 DNA: TGTGCCAGCGACGGTATGAACACTGAAGCTTTCTTT

CDR3 length: 14
V gene: TRBV4-3
D gene: TRBD1
J gene: TRBJ2-2
clone size: few
CDR3 protein: CASRSQGDAGELFF
CDR3 DNA: TGCGCCAGCCGAAGCCAGGGGGATGCCGGGGAGCTGTTTTTT

CDR3 length: 14
V gene: TRBV12-3/TRBV12-4
D gene: TRBD2
J gene: TRBJ2-1
clone size: NA
CDR3 protein: CASRPLATHNEQFF
CDR3 DNA: TGTGCCAGCAGACCACTAGCGACCCACAATGAGCAGTTCTTC

CDR3 length: 14
V gene: TRBV6-1
D gene: NA
J gene: TRBJ1-6
clone size: NA
CDR3 protein: CASSPQGTNSPLHF
CDR3 DNA: TGTGCCAGCAGCCCTCAGGGTACGAATTCACCCCTCCACTTT

CDR3 length: 12
V gene: TRBV7-9
D gene: NA
J gene: TRBJ2-4
clone size: many
CDR3 protein: CASSLSGDIQYF
CDR3 DNA: TGTGCCAGCAGCCTGTCGGGAGACATTCAGTACTTC

CDR3 length: 15
V gene: TRBV5-1
D gene: TRBD1
J gene: TRBJ2-1
clone size: NA
CDR3 protein: CASSFQGQGGNEQFF
CDR3 DNA: TGCGCCAGCAGCTTTCAGGGACAGGGCGGGAATGAGCAGTTCTTC

CDR3 length: 12
V gene: TRBV29-1
D gene: NA
J gene: TRBJ1-1
clone size: NA
CDR3 protein: CSYCEGNTEDFF
CDR3 DNA: TGCAGCTACTGCGAGGGGAACACTGAAGATTTCTTT

CDR3 length: 15
V gene: TRBV12-3/TRBV12-4
D gene: TRBD1
J gene: TRBJ1-5
clone size: NA
CDR3 protein: CASSSPGTVNQPQHF
CDR3 DNA: TGTGCCAGCAGTTCCCCAGGGACAGTTAATCAGCCCCAGCATTTT

CDR3 length: 14
V gene: TRBV20-1
D gene: TRBD1
J gene: TRBJ2-1
clone size: few
CDR3 protein: CSASRDRGSHEQFF
CDR3 DNA: TGCAGTGCTTCTCGGGACAGGGGGTCGCATGAGCAGTTCTTC

CDR3 length: 15
V gene: TRBV18
D gene: NA
J gene: TRBJ2-7
clone size: few
CDR3 protein: CASSPRPGIYYEQYF
CDR3 DNA: TGTGCCAGCTCACCAAGGCCGGGGATTTACTACGAGCAGTACTTC

CDR3 length: 13
V gene: TRBV5-6
D gene: NA
J gene: TRBJ1-2
clone size: NA
CDR3 protein: CASTDRFNYGYTF
CDR3 DNA: TGTGCCAGCACCGACAGATTTAACTATGGCTACACCTTC

CDR3 length: 12
V gene: TRBV24-1
D gene: NA
J gene: TRBJ2-5
clone size: NA
CDR3 protein: CATSDLSGTQYF
CDR3 DNA: TGTGCCACCAGTGATTTGTCAGGGACCCAGTACTTC

CDR3 length: 13
V gene: TRBV7-2
D gene: NA
J gene: TRBJ2-1
clone size: many
CDR3 protein: CASSFNSYNEQFF
CDR3 DNA: TGTGCCAGCAGCTTTAACTCCTACAATGAGCAGTTCTTC

CDR3 length: 15
V gene: TRBV3-1
D gene: NA
J gene: TRBJ1-2
clone size: NA
CDR3 protein: CASSQRLRQDYGYTF
CDR3 DNA: TGTGCCAGCAGCCAGCGACTTAGACAGGACTATGGCTACACCTTC

CDR3 length: 15
V gene: TRBV30
D gene: TRBD2
J gene: TRBJ2-3
clone size: NA
CDR3 protein: CAWSRRGATPDTQYF
CDR3 DNA: TGTGCCTGGAGCCGGCGGGGGGCCACCCCAGATACGCAGTATTTT

CDR3 length: 11
V gene: TRBV29-1
D gene: NA
J gene: TRBJ1-2
clone size: few
CDR3 protein: CSYGTPDAYTF
CDR3 DNA: TGCAGCTACGGGACTCCCGACGCCTACACCTTC

CDR3 length: 16
V gene: TRBV20-1
D gene: TRBD2
J gene: TRBJ2-1
clone size: NA
CDR3 protein: CSADWKRGGLSNEQFF
CDR3 DNA: TGCAGTGCTGATTGGAAGCGGGGGGGCCTAAGCAATGAGCAGTTCTTC

CDR3 length: 20
V gene: TRBV12-3/TRBV12-4
D gene: TRBD2
J gene: TRBJ2-2
clone size: NA
CDR3 protein: CASSIFRLGTSGTNTGELFF
CDR3 DNA: TGTGCCAGCAGTATCTTTCGACTAGGGACTAGCGGAACGAACACCGGGGAGCTGTTTTTT

CDR3 length: 13
V gene: TRBV4-3
D gene: NA
J gene: TRBJ2-5
clone size: few
CDR3 protein: CASSQRFQETQYF
CDR3 DNA: TGCGCCAGCAGCCAGCGGTTCCAAGAGACCCAGTACTTC

CDR3 length: 12
V gene: TRBV6-2/TRBV6-3
D gene: NA
J gene: TRBJ2-1
clone size: NA
CDR3 protein: CASSYGSNEQFF
CDR3 DNA: TGTGCCAGCAGTTACGGAAGCAATGAGCAGTTCTTC

CDR3 length: 16
V gene: TRBV19
D gene: TRBD1
J gene: TRBJ1-4
clone size: few
CDR3 protein: CASSIVDRATNEKLFF
CDR3 DNA: TGTGCCAGTAGTATAGTGGACAGGGCAACTAATGAAAAACTGTTTTTT

CDR3 length: 13
V gene: TRBV28
D gene: TRBD1
J gene: TRBJ2-7
clone size: few
CDR3 protein: CASNPGQSYEQYF
CDR3 DNA: TGTGCCAGCAACCCGGGACAGAGCTACGAGCAGTACTTC

CDR3 length: 16
V gene: TRBV7-2
D gene: NA
J gene: TRBJ1-6
clone size: few
CDR3 protein: CASSLAGRVRASPLHF
CDR3 DNA: TGTGCCAGCAGCTTAGCCGGCCGTGTCAGGGCTTCACCCCTCCACTTT

CDR3 length: 16
V gene: TRBV6-1
D gene: NA
J gene: TRBJ1-4
clone size: few
CDR3 protein: CASSVERGMGNEKLFF
CDR3 DNA: TGTGCCAGCAGTGTTGAGAGGGGGATGGGAAATGAAAAACTGTTTTTT

CDR3 length: 17
V gene: TRBV7-8
D gene: NA
J gene: TRBJ2-1
clone size: NA
CDR3 protein: CASSLGEGQSSYNEQFF
CDR3 DNA: TGTGCCAGCAGCTTAGGGGAAGGTCAAAGCTCCTACAATGAGCAGTTCTTC

CDR3 length: 16
V gene: TRBV20-1
D gene: TRBD1
J gene: TRBJ1-5
clone size: NA
CDR3 protein: CSASESRGGPRQPQHF
CDR3 DNA: TGCAGTGCTAGCGAATCAAGAGGGGGCCCGCGTCAGCCCCAGCATTTT

CDR3 length: 15
V gene: TRBV2
D gene: TRBD2
J gene: TRBJ2-1
clone size: NA
CDR3 protein: CASTPTSGGANEQFF
CDR3 DNA: TGTGCCAGCACTCCCACTAGCGGGGGGGCCAATGAGCAGTTCTTC